The 10 T cell receptor beta chains given below trace back to one sample, sequenced in a study of T cell repertoires in cytomegalovirus infection. TCRdb itself ran the reads through MiXCR, one entry per CDR3 protein. The sample holds about 360,000 distinct CDR3 sequences, roughly 20% seen once. Sequenced: PBMCs. Receptors were obtained from a human donor in good health (CMV status not recorded). Some clones in this sample may be carry-over from other donors' samples.

The CDR3: CASSLWDYRPDEQFF. CDR3 DNA sequence: TGTGCCAGCAGCTTATGGGACTACCGTCCAGATGAGCAGTTCTTC. The chain couples TRBV13 to TRBJ2-1, with 7 bases matching TRBD2. The J segment lost 8 bases and the V segment lost 2 bases, leaving 9 bases of the junction unmatched. Looked up from germline, CDR1 is PRHDT and CDR2 is FYEKMQ (reference sequence). This CDR3 has 15 amino acids.

Ten or more counts support this clonotype. The chain combines TRBV7-6 with TRBJ2-5; D gene uncertain. Germline V gene data show CDR1 as SGHVS and CDR2 as FNYEAQ. V was trimmed by 7 bases and J by 4 bases, leaving 4 bases between them. The CDR3 is 10 amino acids. CDR3 residues: CASMGETQYF. The CDR3, as DNA: TGTGCCAGCATGGGAGAGACCCAGTACTTC.

This clonotype was observed a handful of times. The chain carries TRBV19 and TRBJ2-7, with D possibly TRBD1 on 6 matching bases. Trimming took 5 bases from V and 6 from J, leaving 14 bases between them. The CDR3 extends over 13 amino acids. Germline CDR1 LNHDA, CDR2 SQIVND (reference sequence). The CDR3 loop is CASSALQGFEQYF. DNA of the CDR3: TGTGCCAGTAGTGCTCTACAGGGTTTCGAGCAGTACTTC.

This clonotype was seen at least ten times. The chain has TRBV7-2 and TRBJ2-7; either TRBD1 or TRBD2 may supply D (6 bases each). CDR3 length: 15 amino acids. Looked up from germline, CDR1 is SGHTA and CDR2 is FQGNSA. Trimming pared 5 bases from V and 0 bases from J, leaving 14 bases between. The CDR3 region is CASSRGPGSSYEQYF. In nucleotides, the CDR3 is TGTGCCAGCAGCCGGGGGCCAGGGAGCTCCTACGAGCAGTACTTC.

This clonotype appeared a few times. The genes are TRBV29-1 and TRBJ1-1; possible D gene TRBD1, 6 bases. V was cut by 3 bases and J by 10 bases, with 15 bases left in between. Germline V CDR1 and CDR2: SQVTM, ANQGSEA. CDR3 length: 12 amino acids. Here the CDR3 DNA reads TGCAGCGTTGAGAGGGGGGCCCAAGCAGCTTTCTTT. Encoded protein: CSVERGAQAAFF. Combining the CDR3 with reference TRBV29-1 and TRBJ1-1 gives the whole variable domain SAVISQKPSRDICQRGTSLTIQCQVDSQVTMMFWYRQQPGQSLTLIATANQGSEATYESGFVIDKFPISRPNLTFSTLTVSNMSPEDSSIYLCSVERGAQAAFFGQGTRLTVV.

This clonotype was counted only a few times. This chain joins TRBV5-5 and TRBJ2-1; 11 nucleotides agree with TRBD2. Germline assignment: CDR1 SGHKS and CDR2 YYEKEE (reference sequence). The length of the CDR3 is 16 residues. The ends lost 0 bases at V and 3 bases at J; junction bases unmatched: 2. CDR3 loop: CASSLGLAGIYNEQFF. Written as DNA, the CDR3 is TGTGCCAGCAGCTTGGGACTAGCGGGGATCTACAATGAGCAGTTCTTC.

This sequence joins TRBV7-9 and TRBJ1-1; possible D gene TRBD1, 5 bases. V was cut by 1 base and J by 1 base, with 10 bases left in between. CDR3 size: 15 residues. Germline-derived CDR1 and CDR2 are SEHNR and FQNEAQ (reference sequence). CDR3 in DNA: TGTGCCAGCAGCTTAGGGTGGGGGGAGAACACTGAAGCTTTCTTT. This codes for CASSLGWGENTEAFF.

This chain joins TRBV20-1 and TRBJ2-7; 11 nucleotides agree with TRBD2. Germline CDR1 is DFQATT and CDR2 is SNEGSKA (reference sequence). With V trimmed by 6 bases and J by 2 bases, 15 bases remained unmatched. The CDR3 is 17 amino acids. The CDR3 region has the DNA TGCAGTGCAACGAGCTCAGGCCGGGGACTAGCGGCCTACGAGCAGTACTTC. This gives the protein CSATSSGRGLAAYEQYF.

This clonotype was detected ten times or more. The chain uses TRBV4-1 and TRBJ1-4, with 9 bases identical to TRBD1. The CDR3 is made up of 17 amino acids. CDR1 MGHRA and CDR2 YSYEKL come from the germline V gene. Trimming at V came to 4 bases and at J to 7 bases, leaving 13 bases not matched to a gene. The CDR3 spells CASSPWTGAEITEKLFF. The CDR3 coding sequence is TGCGCCAGCAGCCCATGGACAGGGGCCGAGATCACTGAAAAACTGTTTTTT.

This clonotype was found many times. This CDR3 is CASSLAGSIRGEQFF. As DNA, the CDR3 is TGTGCCAGCAGCTTAGCGGGTTCCATACGAGGTGAGCAGTTCTTC. This sequence joins TRBV11-2 and TRBJ2-1; D is unresolved. In germline, CDR1 is SGHAT, CDR2 FQNNGV. The CDR3 is made up of 15 amino acids. V lost 1 base, J lost 9 bases, and 16 bases lay in between. Supplemented by reference TRBV11-2 and TRBJ2-1, the full variable domain reads EAGVAQSPRYKIIEKRQSVAFWCNPISGHATLYWYQQILGQGPKLLIQFQNNGVVDDSQLPKDRFSAERLKGVDSTLKIQPAKLEDSAVYLCASSLAGSIRGEQFFGPGTRLTVL.